This TCR beta chain is from a study of blood T cell repertoires in COVID-19 (dated by TCRdb to the early 2020s). Regarding the complete study: Samples from collaborators originated in the United States, Italy and Spain and spanned both the acute and convalescent phases of COVID-19. The material from the prospective study consisted of cDNA or gDNA derived from T cells, B-cell-depleted T cells, or PBMCs. Subjects who had been exposed to COVID-19, were actively infected with it, or had recovered from it provided the deeply sampled blood TCRbeta repertoires that made up the dataset. The repertoires were released in a freely available public database meant as a resource for research on the immune response to SARS-CoV-2. Samples were obtained from the ongoing ImmuneRACE study (first 160 participants) and from over a thousand subjects provided by 6 global collaborators. Nearly every sample came with metadata listing a de-identified subject ID, COVID-19 status, age in years and sex. HLA class I and class II types, where available, came from metadata supplied by the sample provider rather than from assay-based typing.

TCRbeta CDR3 regions were amplified from genomic DNA by means of the immunoSEQ Assay, a bias-controlled multiplex PCR. The original methods were these. The number of nucleated cells in each sample was estimated from the amplification of reference gene primers within the assay. Sequence reads were collapsed and filtered to measure the absolute abundance of every unique TCRbeta CDR3 rearrangement. For each sample, productive Simpson clonality was calculated as the square root of Simpson's diversity index over productive rearrangements. The source is immuneACCESS, and TCRdb retained only in-frame sequences with V and J called. Part of the clones is not carried over; for the studies checked, unresolved V genes explain less than half of this, and the remainder is unexplained. V, J and clone size were drawn from that table, and D and trimming were deduced from the DNA. This sample is represented by around 200,000 clones; around 88% of them were singletons. Of the sample, approximately 4.8% falls within the top ten clones.

Participants in the prospective study were enrolled through a virtual design, were aged roughly 18 to 100 years, and lived in 24 United States geographic areas. To assign participants to cohorts, the prospective study relied on clinical history that participants themselves reported in a screening survey and a study questionnaire. A participant counted as exposed if, within 2 weeks of entering the study, that participant had been in contact with someone who had a PCR-confirmed or clinician-diagnosed COVID-19 case. Each participant in the prospective study had whole blood, serum and a nasopharyngeal or oropharyngeal swab collected by mobile phlebotomists. Participants in the prospective study had the option to provide additional blood draws and questionnaires over an approximately 2-month period. Before DNA extraction, blood samples from the prospective study were shipped at room temperature or frozen.

CDR1 MNHEY and CDR2 SMNVEV were looked up in the germline V gene (reference sequence). V is cut by 5 bases and J by 4 bases, and the space between the germline ends is 15 bases. The CDR3 spans 15 residues, from the cysteine through the phenylalanine. Only CDR3 DNA remains: 45 bases, in frame from the first base. Points on this clone: There is no known antigen for this receptor. No quality values exist for individual bases; no much larger clone is one base distant.

The paper as a whole reports these results and caveats: Clinical and demographic metadata were provided uncurated, with the amount varying by source and participant.

The receptor was derived from a woman aged 25-40 years who had been exposed to COVID-19. The sample consisted of PBMCs or T cells enriched from blood (not recorded which). The rearranged chain carries TRBV27 and TRBJ1-5; tentative D gene TRBD1, with 6 bases matching. The CDR3 region reads CASSREGGGNQPQHF. The nucleotides read TGTGCCAGCAGTCGAGAGGGGGGAGGGAATCAGCCCCAGCATTTT.